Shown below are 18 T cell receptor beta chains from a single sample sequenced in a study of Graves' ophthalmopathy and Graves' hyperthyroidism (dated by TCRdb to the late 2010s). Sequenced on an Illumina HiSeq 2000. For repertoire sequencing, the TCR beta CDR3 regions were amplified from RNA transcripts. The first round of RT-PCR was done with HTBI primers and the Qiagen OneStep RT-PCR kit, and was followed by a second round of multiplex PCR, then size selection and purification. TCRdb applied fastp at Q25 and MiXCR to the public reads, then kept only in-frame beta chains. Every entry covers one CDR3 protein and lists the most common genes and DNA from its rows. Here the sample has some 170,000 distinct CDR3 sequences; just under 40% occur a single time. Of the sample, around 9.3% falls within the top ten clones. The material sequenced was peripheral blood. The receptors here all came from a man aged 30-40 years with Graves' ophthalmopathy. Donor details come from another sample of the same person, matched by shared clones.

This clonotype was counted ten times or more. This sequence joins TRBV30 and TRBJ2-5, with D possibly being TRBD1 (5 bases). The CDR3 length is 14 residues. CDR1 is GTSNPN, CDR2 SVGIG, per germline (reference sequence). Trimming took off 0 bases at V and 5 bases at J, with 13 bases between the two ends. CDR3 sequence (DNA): TGTGCCTGGAGTGTAGGGCAGGGAAGGGAGACCCAGTACTTC. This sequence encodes CAWSVGQGRETQYF.

The CDR3 DNA sequence: TGTGCCTGGAGTGTCGGGACAGGGAGATCGGGTGGCTACACCTTC. This codes for CAWSVGTGRSGGYTF. The rearrangement links TRBV30 to TRBJ1-2; 9 bases are shared with TRBD1. Germline-derived CDR1 and CDR2 are GTSNPN and SVGIG (reference sequence). The CDR3 covers 15 residues. V shed 0 bases, J shed 7 bases, and the junction held 9 bases outside the gene matches.

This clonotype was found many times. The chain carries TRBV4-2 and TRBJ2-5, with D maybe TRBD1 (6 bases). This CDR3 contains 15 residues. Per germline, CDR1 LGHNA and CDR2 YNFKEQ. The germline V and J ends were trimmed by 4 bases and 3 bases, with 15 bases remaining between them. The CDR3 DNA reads TGTGCCAGCAGCCTAATTTTGGCAGGGGAAGAGACCCAGTACTTC. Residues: CASSLILAGEETQYF.

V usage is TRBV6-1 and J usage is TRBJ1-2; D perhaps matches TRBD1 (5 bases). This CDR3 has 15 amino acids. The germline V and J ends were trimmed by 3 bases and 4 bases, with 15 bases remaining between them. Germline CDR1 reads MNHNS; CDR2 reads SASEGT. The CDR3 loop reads CASSDPGLKTYGYTF. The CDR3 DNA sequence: TGTGCCAGCAGTGACCCGGGACTGAAAACCTATGGCTACACCTTC.

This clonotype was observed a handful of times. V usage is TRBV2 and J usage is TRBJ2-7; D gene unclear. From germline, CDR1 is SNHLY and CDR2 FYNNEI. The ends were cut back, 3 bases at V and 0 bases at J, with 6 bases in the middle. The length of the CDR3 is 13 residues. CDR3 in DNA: TGTGCCAGCAGTGATACAGCCTCCTACGAGCAGTACTTC. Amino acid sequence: CASSDTASYEQYF.

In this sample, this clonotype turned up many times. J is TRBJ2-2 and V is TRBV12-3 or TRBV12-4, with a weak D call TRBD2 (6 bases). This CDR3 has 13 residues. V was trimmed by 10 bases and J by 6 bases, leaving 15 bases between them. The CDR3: CAIQFGTSGELFF. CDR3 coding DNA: TGTGCCATCCAGTTCGGGACTTCCGGGGAGCTGTTTTTT.

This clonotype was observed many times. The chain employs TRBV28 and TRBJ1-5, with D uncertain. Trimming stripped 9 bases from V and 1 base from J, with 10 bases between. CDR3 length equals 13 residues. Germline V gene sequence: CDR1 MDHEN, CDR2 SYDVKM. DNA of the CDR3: TGTGCCAGTTTGCCTTTGAGCAATCAGCCCCAGCATTTT. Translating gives CASLPLSNQPQHF.

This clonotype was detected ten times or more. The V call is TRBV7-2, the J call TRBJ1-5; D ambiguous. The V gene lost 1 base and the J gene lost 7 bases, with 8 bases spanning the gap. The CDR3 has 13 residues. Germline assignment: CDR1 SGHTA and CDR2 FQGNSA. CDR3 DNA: TGTGCCAGCAGCTTAGTTGTTTGGCAGCCCCAGCATTTT. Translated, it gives CASSLVVWQPQHF.

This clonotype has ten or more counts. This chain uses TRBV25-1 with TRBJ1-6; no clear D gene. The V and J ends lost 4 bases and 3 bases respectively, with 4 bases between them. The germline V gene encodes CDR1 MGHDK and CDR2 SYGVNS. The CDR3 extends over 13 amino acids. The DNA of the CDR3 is TGTGCCAGCAGTGTCGACTATAATTCACCCCTCCACTTT. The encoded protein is CASSVDYNSPLHF.

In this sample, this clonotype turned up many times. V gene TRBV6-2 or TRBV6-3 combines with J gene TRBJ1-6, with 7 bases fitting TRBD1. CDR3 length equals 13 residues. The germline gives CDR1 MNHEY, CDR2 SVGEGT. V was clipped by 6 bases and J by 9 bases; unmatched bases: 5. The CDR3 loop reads CASRRTGRSPLHF. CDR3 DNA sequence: TGTGCCAGCAGACGGACAGGTCGTTCACCCCTCCACTTT.

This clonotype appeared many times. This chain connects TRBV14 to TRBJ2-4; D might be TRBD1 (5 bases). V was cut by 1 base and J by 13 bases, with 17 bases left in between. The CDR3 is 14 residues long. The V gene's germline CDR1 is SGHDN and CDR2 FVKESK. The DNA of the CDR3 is TGTGCCAGCAGCCAAGGAAGGTCGACAGCCATACAGTACTTC. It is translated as CASSQGRSTAIQYF.

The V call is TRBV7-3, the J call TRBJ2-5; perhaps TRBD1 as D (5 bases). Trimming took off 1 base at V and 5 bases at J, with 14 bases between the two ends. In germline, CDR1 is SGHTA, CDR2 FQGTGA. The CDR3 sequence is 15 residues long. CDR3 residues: CASSLRAGSRETQYF. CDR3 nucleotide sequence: TGTGCCAGCAGCTTAAGGGCAGGGTCGAGGGAGACCCAGTACTTC.

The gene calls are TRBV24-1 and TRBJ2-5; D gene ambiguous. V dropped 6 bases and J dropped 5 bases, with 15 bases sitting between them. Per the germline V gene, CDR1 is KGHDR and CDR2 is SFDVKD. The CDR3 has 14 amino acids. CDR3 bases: TGTGCCACCAGTTCGGTAAACGGGCGTGAGACCCAGTACTTC. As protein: CATSSVNGRETQYF.

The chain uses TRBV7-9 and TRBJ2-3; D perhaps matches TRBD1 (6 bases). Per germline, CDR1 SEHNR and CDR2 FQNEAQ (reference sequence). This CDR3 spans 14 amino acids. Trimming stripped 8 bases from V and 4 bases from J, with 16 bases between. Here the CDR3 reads CASAWTEVADTQYF. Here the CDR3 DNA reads TGTGCCAGCGCCTGGACAGAGGTGGCAGATACGCAGTATTTT.

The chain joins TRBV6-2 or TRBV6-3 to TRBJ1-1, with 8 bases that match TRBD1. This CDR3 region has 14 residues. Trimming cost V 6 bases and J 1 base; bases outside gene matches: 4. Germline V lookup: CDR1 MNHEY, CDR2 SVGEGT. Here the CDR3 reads CASRYGTGNTEAFF. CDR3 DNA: TGTGCCAGCAGGTACGGGACAGGGAACACTGAAGCTTTCTTT.

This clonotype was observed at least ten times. The CDR3 DNA reads as TGTGCCAGCAGGGACAGCTCCTACGAGCAGTACTTC. Its protein product is CASRDSSYEQYF. The chain recombines TRBV2 with TRBJ2-7, with D possibly TRBD1 on 6 matching bases. The germline V and J ends were trimmed by 6 bases and 0 bases, with 6 bases remaining between them. The V gene's germline CDR1 is SNHLY and CDR2 FYNNEI. The CDR3 covers 12 residues.

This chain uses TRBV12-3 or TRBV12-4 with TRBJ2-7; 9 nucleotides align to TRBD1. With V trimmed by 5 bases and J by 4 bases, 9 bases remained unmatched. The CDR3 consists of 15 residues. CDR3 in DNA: TGTGCCAGCAGTAAGGAGGGGACAGGGACTTACGAGCAGTACTTC. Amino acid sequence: CASSKEGTGTYEQYF.

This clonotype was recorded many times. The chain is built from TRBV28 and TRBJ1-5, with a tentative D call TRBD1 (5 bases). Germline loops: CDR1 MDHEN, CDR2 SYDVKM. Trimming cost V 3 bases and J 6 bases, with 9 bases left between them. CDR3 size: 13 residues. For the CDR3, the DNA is TGTGCCAGCAGTTTTGGGGGGGGTCAGCCCCAGCATTTT. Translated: CASSFGGGQPQHF.